This entry describes one T cell receptor beta chain. This clonotype was seen many times. The antigen it binds to is not known. There are no base qualities to consult, and no much larger clone falls within one base. This sample was taken from a study of human T cells and chemical hapten exposure (dated by TCRdb to about 2021). With respect to the entire study: Libraries were pooled for sequencing, and variation in per-sample TCR yields was attributed mainly to small differences in library volumes within the pool. In alopecia patients, the study followed how the peripheral blood TCR repertoire changed in vivo over primary and secondary sensitization to diphenylcyclopropenone (DPC), a hapten. For every blood RNA sample, sequencing covered both the TCR alpha and TCR beta chains. The full study reports these points: DPC sensitization did not change how many TCRs were above 1 in 1000 frequency, and no evidence was found of alterations in global repertoire structure. After repeated subsampling, changes were observed in the strength of the expansion versus patch-test correlation and in the threshold at which the correlation became significant.

The sample's time point label is to be understood as: healthy volunteer bleed at 6 weeks. Total RNA was isolated from unfractionated whole blood collected in Tempus Blood RNA tubes. About five healthy volunteers served as TCR sequencing controls and were bled at day 0, 2 weeks and 6 weeks. Ends trimmed: V by 3 bases, J by 5 bases; bases unmatched to a gene: 11. From the cysteine up to the phenylalanine, the CDR3 has a length of 17 residues. Solely the CDR3 DNA is kept, with 51 bases framed from the first base. CDR1 and CDR2, looked up from the germline V gene, are SGHTA and FQGNSA. The receptor library was made with RACE. Sequencing was carried out with a NextSeq 500. Library preparation attached unique molecular identifiers to individual cDNA molecules for quantitative, reproducible TCR counting. The authors processed their data as follows. A median of approximately 96,000 TCRs per sample was observed, with a range of about 20,000 to 750,000. V, J and CDR3 annotation of the TCR reads was performed with the Decombinator software suite. Every sample was subsampled to the same number of TCRs (28,000) for the PS versus PT1 abundance plots. TCRs were defined as expanded if absent before sensitization and observed at least eight times at the 2-week time point. TCRdb reworked the public reads: Q25 trimming with fastp, MiXCR clone assembly, productive beta chains retained. All rows with the same CDR3 protein become a single entry with the most common DNA and genes. The authors' filters were not applied to this entry. Within this sample are 50,000 to 70,000 distinct CDR3 sequences, with about 6% of them counted one time only. The ten largest account for 3% to 4% of the sample.

The material sequenced was whole blood. The rearranged segments are TRBV7-2 and TRBJ2-3; 10 bases in between match TRBD2. The source of this sequence is a female donor in good health. Some clones in this sample may be carry-over from other donors' samples. The nucleotides read TGTGCCAGCAGCTTTGGAGCGGGAGGGCCGGGCGGAGATACGCAGTATTTT. Its amino acids are CASSFGAGGPGGDTQYF. With all but the CDR3 taken from the reference TRBV7-2 and TRBJ2-3 genes, the full variable domain is: GAGVSQSPSNKVTEKGKDVELRCDPISGHTALYWYRQSLGQGLEFLIYFQGNSAPDKSGLPSDRFSAERTGGSVSTLTIQRTQQEDSAVYLCASSFGAGGPGGDTQYFGPGTRLTVL.